This T cell receptor (beta chain) is drawn from a study of shared clonotypes between healthy human individuals. This CDR3 comprises 13 residues. From germline, CDR1 is MNHNY and CDR2 SVGAGI (reference sequence). J lost 4 bases, V lost 7 bases, and 5 bases had no gene match. The assay was immunoSEQ multiplex PCR, and TCRdb's table has in-frame clones only and misses some. This sample carries 2.5 million or so clones, just over 90% of them seen once, and the ten largest clones take roughly 0.13%. Healthy and HIV-negative, the adult donors had no recent acute infections or vaccinations. The chain couples TRBV6-6 to TRBJ2-5, with TRBD1 matching 8 bases. The receptor comes from a young man in good health. The sequenced sample was naive CD4+ T cells sorted from blood. Sample subset: CD45RA+ positively selected. Here the CDR3 DNA reads TGTGCCAGCAAAGGGACAGGAAGAGAGACCCAGTACTTC. Translating gives CASKGTGRETQYF.